A selection of T cell receptor beta chains follows, all from one sample in a study of blood T cell repertoires in COVID-19. The repertoire was sequenced with immunoSEQ multiplex PCR; TCRdb's copy has only in-frame clones and lacks some. Among roughly 240,000 clones listed, around 82% were seen once. The sequenced sample consisted of PBMCs or T cells enriched from blood (not recorded which). The receptors were sampled from a woman in her 40s who had been exposed to COVID-19. The CDR3 runs from the conserved cysteine through the conserved F or W. D genes are given only for firm matches. Size tells how often a clone was seen (once, few, many) or the class of an expanded clone, and some rows leave it out.

CDR3aa	CDR3nt	d_gene	abundance	v_gene	j_gene
CATTDRSSSGNTIYF	TGTGCAACTACCGACAGGTCGAGCTCTGGAAACACCATATATTTT	NA	NA	TRBV10-3	TRBJ1-3
CASSPEAGGETQYF	TGTGCCAGCAGCCCGGAAGCTGGAGGAGAGACCCAGTACTTC	NA	once	TRBV9	TRBJ2-5
CAWSLLVPANRKEAFF	TGTGCCTGGAGCCTCCTTGTTCCTGCTAACAGGAAAGAAGCTTTCTTT	NA	NA	TRBV30	TRBJ1-1
CASSQESNYGYTF	TGTGCCAGCAGCCAAGAGAGTAACTATGGCTACACCTTC	NA	NA	TRBV3-1/TRBV3-2	TRBJ1-2
CASCNAGTGGSPLHF	TGTGCCAGCTGTAATGCCGGGACAGGGGGTTCACCCCTCCACTTT	TRBD1	NA	TRBV19	TRBJ1-6
CASSKDSYEQYF	TGTGCCAGCAGTAAGGACAGTTACGAGCAGTACTTC	NA	NA	TRBV6-5	TRBJ2-7
CSVGGQGGAEAFF	TGCAGCGTTGGGGGACAGGGGGGAGCTGAAGCTTTCTTT	TRBD1	NA	TRBV29-1	TRBJ1-1
CASSRQIMNTEAFF	TGCGCCAGCAGCCGACAGATCATGAACACTGAAGCTTTCTTT	NA	NA	TRBV4-3	TRBJ1-1
CASRGQGTYEQYF	TGTGCCAGCAGGGGACAGGGGACCTACGAGCAGTACTTC	TRBD1	few	TRBV28	TRBJ2-7
CASSEINIRSGNTIYF	TGTGCCAGCAGTGAAATCAACATCCGCTCTGGAAACACCATATATTTT	NA	NA	TRBV2	TRBJ1-3
CSVVGGTGVTTEAFF	TGCAGCGTTGTTGGTGGGACAGGGGTAACCACTGAAGCTTTCTTT	TRBD1	NA	TRBV29-1	TRBJ1-1
CASSIGTSGGSYNEQFF	TGTGCCAGCAGCATAGGGACTAGCGGGGGATCCTACAATGAGCAGTTCTTC	TRBD2	many	TRBV7-2	TRBJ2-1
CASSQAGRGYEQYF	TGTGCCAGCAGCCAAGCCGGCAGGGGCTACGAGCAGTACTTC	NA	NA	TRBV4-2	TRBJ2-7
CASSVGTGVNEQFF	TGTGCCAGCAGCGTTGGGACAGGGGTCAATGAGCAGTTCTTC	TRBD1	NA	TRBV9	TRBJ2-1
CASSYDSSATEAFF	TGTGCCAGCAGTTACGACTCGTCGGCTACTGAAGCTTTCTTT	NA	NA	TRBV6-6	TRBJ1-1
CASSLQLAGSTDTQYF	TGTGCCAGCAGCTTACAACTAGCGGGTAGCACAGATACGCAGTATTTT	TRBD2	once	TRBV7-6	TRBJ2-3
CATSDPGQASTDTQYF	TGTGCCACCAGTGACCCCGGACAGGCGAGCACAGATACGCAGTATTTT	TRBD1	NA	TRBV24-1	TRBJ2-3
CASSDQLAGLNEQFF	TGTGCCAGCAGCGACCAACTAGCGGGTCTCAATGAGCAGTTCTTC	TRBD2	NA	TRBV7-3	TRBJ2-1
CSVQGAEGYTF	TGCAGCGTTCAGGGGGCTGAGGGCTACACCTTC	TRBD1	NA	TRBV29-1	TRBJ1-2
CASSPPSTTNSPLHF	TGTGCCAGCTCCCCACCGAGTACTACTAATTCACCCCTCCACTTT	NA	NA	TRBV18	TRBJ1-6
CASSGTGTSKDEQFF	TGTGCCAGCAGCGGTACCGGGACTAGCAAGGATGAGCAGTTCTTC	TRBD2	NA	TRBV11-1	TRBJ2-1
CASSLGQGMNTEAFF	TGTGCCAGCTCACTCGGACAGGGGATGAACACTGAAGCTTTCTTT	TRBD1	NA	TRBV18	TRBJ1-1
CASNPFRGFEQFF	TGTGCCAGCAATCCCTTCAGGGGCTTTGAGCAGTTCTTC	NA	NA	TRBV28	TRBJ2-1
CATSDSTDRFNEQFF	TGTGCCACCAGTGATTCCACCGACAGGTTCAATGAGCAGTTCTTC	NA	NA	TRBV24-1	TRBJ2-1